The 8 T cell receptor beta chains below all came from one sample that was sequenced in a study of CD8+ T cells in alopecia areata. Treatment described: oral pan-JAK inhibitor, 5-10 mg twice daily. RNA was extracted and reverse transcribed into cDNA as the sequencing template. Assay: immunoSEQ multiplex PCR; the TCRdb copy retains only in-frame clones and omits some. Of approximately 210,000 clones listed, approximately 72% were seen once; the top ten hold over 1%. The material was CD4+ T cells sorted from blood, obtained between weeks 43 and 45, from a patient treated with tofacitinib. These receptors were taken from a human donor with alopecia areata.

The V call is TRBV5-6, the J call TRBJ2-7; D is undetermined. The germline gives CDR1 SGHDT, CDR2 YYEEEE. The CDR3 totals 16 residues. Trimming took off 2 bases at V and 5 bases at J, with 20 bases between the two ends. CDR3 residues: CASSFTRISPSHEQYF. The CDR3 DNA follows: TGTGCCAGCAGCTTTACTCGAATTTCCCCGTCCCACGAGCAGTACTTC.

The chain carries TRBV5-6 and TRBJ2-5, with D perhaps TRBD1 (6 bases). The CDR3 totals 14 residues. Germline V gene sequence: CDR1 SGHDT, CDR2 YYEEEE. V was trimmed by 7 bases and J by 5 bases, leaving 18 bases between them. CDR3 amino acids: CASRDKGRGETQYF. In DNA, the CDR3 is TGTGCCAGCCGGGACAAAGGTCGTGGGGAGACCCAGTACTTC.

The genes are TRBV7-2 and TRBJ1-1; a weak D match, TRBD1 (6 bases). The CDR3 contains 12 residues. V was pared by 4 bases and J by 7 bases, with 10 bases between. CDR1 SGHTA and CDR2 FQGNSA come from the germline V gene. This chain's CDR3 is CASSSTGREAFF. In DNA, the CDR3 is TGTGCCAGCAGCTCGACAGGCCGTGAAGCTTTCTTT.

This chain uses TRBV30 with TRBJ2-7, with 11 bases matching TRBD2. CDR3 length: 16 amino acids. With 0 bases clipped from V and 3 bases from J, the junction kept 7 bases outside the gene matches. Germline V CDR1 and CDR2: GTSNPN, SVGIG (reference sequence). CDR3 sequence (DNA): TGTGCCTGGAGTGTCCTAGCGGGGGGCCCATACTACGAGCAGTACTTC. Its protein is CAWSVLAGGPYYEQYF. The whole variable domain, filled in from reference TRBV30 and TRBJ2-7, reads SQTIHQWPATLVQPVGSPLSLECTVEGTSNPNLYWYRQAAGRGLQLLFYSVGIGQISSEVPQNLSASRPQDRQFILSSKKLLLSDSGFYLCAWSVLAGGPYYEQYFGPGTRLTVT.

V gene TRBV12-5 combines with J gene TRBJ1-1; the D is unclear. The CDR3 is made up of 14 amino acids. V lost 3 bases and J 1 base, leaving 9 bases between the germline ends. Germline V gene data show CDR1 as LGHNT and CDR2 as FRNRAP. This CDR3 reads CASGLVQANTEAFF. The CDR3 DNA reads TGTGCTAGTGGTTTAGTCCAAGCGAACACTGAAGCTTTCTTT.

In this sample, this clone turned up a few times. The rearrangement joins TRBV5-1 to TRBJ2-7, with TRBD2 matching over 10 bases. This CDR3 has 14 amino acids. Germline V gene lookup returns CDR1 SGHRS and CDR2 YFSETQ. Trimming at V came to 6 bases and at J to 3 bases, leaving 6 bases not matched to a gene. CDR3 nucleotide sequence: TGCGCCAGCAACGACCCTAGCGGGGGCTACGAGCAGTACTTC. Translating it yields CASNDPSGGYEQYF.

This chain links TRBV2 with TRBJ1-1; D not resolved. V lost 2 bases to trimming and J lost 0 bases, with 10 bases between them. Germline CDR1 is SNHLY and CDR2 is FYNNEI. The CDR3 sequence is 15 residues long. The CDR3 here is CASSEMPAMNTEAFF. The CDR3 DNA follows: TGTGCCAGCAGTGAAATGCCAGCTATGAACACTGAAGCTTTCTTT.

The V and J genes are TRBV4-3 and TRBJ2-7; 9 bases fit TRBD2. After removal of 0 bases from V and 5 bases from J, the junction contained 5 bases not matched to a gene. The CDR3 runs to 15 residues. CDR1 is LGHNA and CDR2 is YSLEER in the germline V gene. The CDR3 bases are TGCGCCAGCAGCCAAGATCAGCGGACTAGCGACGAGCAGTACTTC. Translation: CASSQDQRTSDEQYF.